The entry that follows covers one T cell receptor (beta chain) sequence. CDR3 size: 14 residues. Germline V gene lookup returns CDR1 SNHLY and CDR2 FYNNEI. The J segment lost 2 bases and the V segment lost 7 bases, leaving 5 bases of the junction unmatched. This specimen belongs to a study of blood T cells in healthy people across ages. A sample-barcoded 5' primer and a J-beta primer mix were used in a second PCR of roughly 6 to 11 cycles. Researchers report that a template-switch adaptor with 12 random nucleotides tagged each cDNA molecule. TCRdb recomputed calls from the 5' RACE reads with MiXCR, one row per CDR3 protein. The sample holds hundreds of thousands of distinct CDR3 sequences, approximately 53% seen once.

This sequence originates from a man aged 35 to 55 in good health. The genes are TRBV2 and TRBJ1-2; 9 nucleotides align to TRBD1. Sequencing was performed on blood. Here the CDR3 reads CASTTGGRNYGYTF. The CDR3 DNA reads TGTGCCAGCACGACAGGGGGGAGGAACTATGGCTACACCTTC.